Following are 26 T cell receptor beta chains from one sample sequenced in a study of blood T cell repertoires in COVID-19. TCRdb's table, derived via immunoSEQ multiplex PCR, lists solely in-frame clones and lacks some. Among about 310,000 clones listed, around 87% were seen once. Specimen: peripheral blood. These receptors were collected from a man over 45 with active or convalescent COVID-19.

This chain connects TRBV6-5 to TRBJ1-2, with D possibly matching TRBD1 (5 bases). Germline assignment: CDR1 MNHEY and CDR2 SVGAGI. This CDR3 region has 15 residues. V was trimmed by 2 bases and J by 5 bases, leaving 15 bases between them. The CDR3 spells CASSYTRVPLYGYTF. Here the CDR3 DNA reads TGTGCCAGCAGTTACACCAGGGTTCCGCTATATGGCTACACCTTC.

CDR3 in DNA: TGTGCCAGCAGGGGGACAGGGACACCCCTCCACTTT. Residues: CASRGTGTPLHF. This chain links TRBV2 with TRBJ1-6, with 9 bases identical to TRBD1. Germline CDR1 and CDR2: SNHLY and FYNNEI. The V gene end was trimmed by 6 bases and the J gene end by 11 bases; junction bases not matched to a gene: 2. CDR3 length: 12 residues.

The V and J genes are TRBV6-4 and TRBJ2-3, with 8 nucleotides matching TRBD1. The germline CDR1 and CDR2 sequences are MRHNA and SNTAGT. Trimming cost V 10 bases and J 6 bases; bases outside gene matches: 3. This CDR3 has 11 residues. DNA for the CDR3: TGTGCCACCCGGACAGGGGATACGCAGTATTTT. It codes for CATRTGDTQYF.

This clone has only one observation. This chain joins TRBV18 and TRBJ2-7; the D gene is possibly TRBD2 (5 bases). The CDR3 consists of 15 residues. CDR1 is KGHSH, CDR2 LQKENI, per germline. V gave up 2 bases and J gave up 3 bases, with 14 bases separating them. CDR3 DNA: TGTGCCAGCTCACCAGTGGCCACAGCGGACTACGAGCAGTACTTC. Its protein is CASSPVATADYEQYF.

The chain couples TRBV6-5 to TRBJ1-1; weak D call: TRBD1 (6 bases). CDR1 is MNHEY, CDR2 SVGAGI, per germline. Trimming shortened V by 6 bases and J by 3 bases, and 17 bases separated the two germline ends. CDR3 length equals 15 residues. CDR3 amino acids: CASSLIGPGDTEAFF. DNA of the CDR3: TGTGCCAGCAGCCTCATCGGCCCAGGGGACACTGAAGCTTTCTTT.

The rearrangement links TRBV9 to TRBJ1-3; 7 positions agree with TRBD1. The junction had 9 bases not matched to a gene; V was cut back by 0 bases and J by 0 bases. The CDR3 runs 18 residues. Germline CDR1 reads SGDLS; CDR2 reads YYNGEE. This CDR3 is CASSVVGGGAGSGNTIYF. CDR3 coding DNA: TGTGCCAGCAGCGTAGTCGGAGGGGGCGCAGGCTCTGGAAACACCATATATTTT. The full variable domain, with the rest looked up from reference TRBV9 and TRBJ1-3, is DSGVTQTPKHLITATGQRVTLRCSPRSGDLSVYWYQQSLDQGLQFLIQYYNGEERAKGNILERFSAQQFPDLHSELNLSSLELGDSALYFCASSVVGGGAGSGNTIYFGEGSWLTVV.

The CDR3 DNA reads as TGTGCCAGCAGCCCCCGACAGGGGGCCTTCAGCACAGATACGCAGTATTTT. This encodes CASSPRQGAFSTDTQYF. This chain connects TRBV7-2 to TRBJ2-3; 10 bases agree with TRBD1. Trimming at V came to 5 bases and at J to 0 bases, leaving 8 bases not matched to a gene. Germline lookup yields CDR1 SGHTA and CDR2 FQGNSA. This CDR3 contains 17 residues.

The chain links TRBV5-1 to TRBJ1-4; TRBD1 might be the D (5 bases). Trimming shortened V by 0 bases and J by 5 bases, and 11 bases separated the two germline ends. The CDR3 runs 15 residues. Germline V gives CDR1 SGHRS, CDR2 YFSETQ. The CDR3 loop reads CASSLVGGVNEKLFF. CDR3 nucleotide sequence: TGCGCCAGCAGCTTGGTGGGGGGAGTAAATGAAAAACTGTTTTTT.

This clone is a singleton in its sample. The V call is TRBV24-1, the J call TRBJ2-7; perhaps TRBD2 as D (6 bases). V lost 1 base to trimming and J lost 4 bases, with 10 bases between them. Looked up from germline, CDR1 is KGHDR and CDR2 is SFDVKD. This CDR3 spans 14 amino acids. The CDR3 sequence: CATSDLREPYEQYF. CDR3 DNA: TGTGCCACCAGTGATTTACGGGAGCCGTACGAGCAGTACTTC.

In regard to this clone: Sequence at one end of the junction differs from germline and may be a read error. The V gene is TRBV19, the J gene TRBJ2-5; D not certain. Germline assignment: CDR1 LNHDA and CDR2 SQIVND (reference sequence). The CDR3 totals 15 residues. DNA of the CDR3: TGTGCCAGCAGTAAGTCTGGAGTTTTTAGTGAGACCCAGTACTTC. Its translation is CASSKSGVFSETQYF.

This sequence joins TRBV2 and TRBJ2-2; TRBD2 is a possible D gene (5 bases). V lost 4 bases and J 5 bases, leaving 14 bases between the germline ends. Germline CDR1 and CDR2: SNHLY and FYNNEI. The CDR3 has 15 residues. The CDR3 nucleotides are TGTGCCAGCAGTGCGGACGTCCCGGGGACCGGGGAGCTGTTTTTT. The encoded protein is CASSADVPGTGELFF.

In DNA form, the CDR3 reads TGTGCCAGCACCTTCCGGGGGAATGAAAAACTGTTTTTT. This gives the protein CASTFRGNEKLFF. The chain has TRBV5-4 and TRBJ1-4; D is possibly TRBD1 (5 bases). The CDR3 sequence is 13 residues long. Germline CDR1 reads SGHNT; CDR2 reads YYREEE (reference sequence). Trimming removed 6 bases from V and 5 bases from J, with 11 bases in between.

The genes are TRBV20-1 and TRBJ2-5; no reliable D call. CDR1 DFQATT and CDR2 SNEGSKA come from the germline V gene (reference sequence). Trimming pared 4 bases from V and 0 bases from J, leaving 3 bases between. The CDR3 has 11 residues. The CDR3 DNA follows: TGCAGTGCTACCAACCAAGAGACCCAGTACTTC. Amino acid sequence: CSATNQETQYF.

The chain has TRBV2 and TRBJ2-1; TRBD2 is a possible D gene (5 bases). This CDR3 has 15 amino acids. Germline CDR1 reads SNHLY; CDR2 reads FYNNEI. V was pared by 6 bases and J by 0 bases, with 12 bases between. The CDR3 nucleotides are TGTGCCAGCAGGTATTCCCGGGACTCCTACAATGAGCAGTTCTTC. This gives the protein CASRYSRDSYNEQFF.

This clone was seen only once. V usage is TRBV4-2 and J usage is TRBJ1-2; D not resolved. Trimming left V 0 bases short and J 1 base short, with 3 bases between. The CDR3 has 13 residues. The germline V gene has CDR1 LGHNA and CDR2 YNFKEQ. The CDR3 coding sequence is TGTGCCAGCAGCCAAGACAATAACTATGGCTACACCTTC. Its protein product is CASSQDNNYGYTF.

The rearrangement uses TRBV7-2 and TRBJ2-5; D is perhaps TRBD2 (6 bases). V was shortened by 4 bases and J by 5 bases, with 14 bases between the two germline ends. The CDR3 sequence is 14 residues long. Germline CDR1 is SGHTA and CDR2 is FQGNSA. The CDR3 sequence: CASSSPSGWETQYF. The CDR3 region has the DNA TGTGCCAGCAGCTCGCCAAGCGGGTGGGAGACCCAGTACTTC.

The chain couples TRBV11-1 to TRBJ2-1, with TRBD1 identical over 8 bases. With 0 bases clipped from V and 7 bases from J, the junction kept 5 bases outside the gene matches. The CDR3 is made up of 15 amino acids. Germline V CDR1 and CDR2: SGHAT, FQDESV (reference sequence). CDR3 coding DNA: TGTGCCAGCAGCTTAGCGACTCACAGGGGGAATGAGCAGTTCTTC. This translates into CASSLATHRGNEQFF. Complete variable domain (other parts from reference TRBV11-1 and TRBJ2-1): EAEVAQSPRYKITEKSQAVAFWCDPISGHATLYWYRQILGQGPELLVQFQDESVVDDSQLPKDRFSAERLKGVDSTLKIQPAELGDSAMYLCASSLATHRGNEQFFGPGTRLTVL.

The rearrangement joins TRBV30 to TRBJ1-6; 9 positions match TRBD1. This CDR3 is built from 14 residues. V dropped 2 bases and J dropped 9; count of bases not matched to a gene: 5. Germline values: CDR1 GTSNPN, CDR2 SVGIG (reference sequence). In DNA, the CDR3 is TGTGCCTGGAGTCTCGGGACAGGGATTTCACCCCTCCACTTT. Residues: CAWSLGTGISPLHF.

CDR3 loop: CASSTRQGDNTIYF. CDR3 bases: TGTGCCAGCAGCACCCGACAGGGGGACAACACCATATATTTT. The chain combines TRBV11-2 with TRBJ1-3, with 9 nucleotides matching TRBD1. Per the germline V gene, CDR1 is SGHAT and CDR2 is FQNNGV. This CDR3 has 14 residues. Trimming removed 5 bases from V and 7 bases from J; junction bases left unmatched: 6.

This chain joins TRBV10-3 and TRBJ1-5; possible D gene TRBD1, 5 bases. The germline CDR1 and CDR2 sequences are ENHRY and SYGVKD. The CDR3 is made up of 14 amino acids. V was pared by 6 bases and J by 3 bases, with 12 bases between. The CDR3 sequence: CAISGGRFNQPQHF. The DNA for the CDR3 is TGTGCCATCAGCGGGGGACGGTTCAATCAGCCCCAGCATTTT.

The chain is built from TRBV19 and TRBJ1-4; 11 bases align to TRBD1. The CDR3 loop spans 15 amino acids. Germline CDR1 and CDR2: LNHDA and SQIVND (reference sequence). The V and J ends lost 3 bases and 8 bases, in that order; junction bases with no gene match: 5. CDR3 in DNA: TGTGCCAGTAGTATCGGGACAGGGGGAGGGGAAAAACTGTTTTTT. Its protein is CASSIGTGGGEKLFF.

The V and J genes are TRBV4-2 and TRBJ1-3; a weak D match, TRBD1 (5 bases). V shed 1 base and J shed 4 bases, with 8 bases lying between them. Germline CDR1 is LGHNA and CDR2 is YNFKEQ. The CDR3 covers 14 residues. The CDR3 is CASSQAGGGNTIYF. CDR3 DNA: TGTGCCAGCAGCCAAGCTGGGGGGGGAAACACCATATATTTT.

This clone has just one count. V and J are TRBV5-1 and TRBJ2-7; D might be TRBD1 (6 bases). V was clipped by 3 bases and J by 2 bases, with 12 bases between them. Germline V lookup: CDR1 SGHRS, CDR2 YFSETQ. The CDR3 covers 14 residues. CDR3: CASSSGTPTYEQYF. The CDR3, as DNA: TGCGCCAGCAGCTCCGGGACACCTACCTACGAGCAGTACTTC.

This clone was seen a single time. The chain uses TRBV23-1 and TRBJ2-1; 7 bases line up with TRBD1. TRBV23-1 falls under the ORF class, with uncertain function. The CDR3 runs to 17 residues. The trim removed 0 bases at V and 4 bases at J, leaving 9 bases unmatched. The CDR3 region has the DNA TGCGCCAGCAGTCAATCGAAGGGTAGGGGGCCATACAATGAGCAGTTCTTC. Protein sequence: CASSQSKGRGPYNEQFF.

J is TRBJ1-5 and V is TRBV30, with a weak D call TRBD1 (5 bases). V was trimmed by 0 bases and J by 9 bases, leaving 9 bases between them. Germline V gene data show CDR1 as GTSNPN and CDR2 as SVGIG (reference sequence). CDR3 size: 12 residues. CDR3 in DNA: TGTGCCTGGAGTGTACCGGGGGGGCCCCAGCATTTT. It translates to CAWSVPGGPQHF. Based on the CDR3 plus reference TRBV30 and TRBJ1-5, the full variable domain is SQTIHQWPATLVQPVGSPLSLECTVEGTSNPNLYWYRQAAGRGLQLLFYSVGIGQISSEVPQNLSASRPQDRQFILSSKKLLLSDSGFYLCAWSVPGGPQHFGDGTRLSIL.

The sample holds one count of this clone. The rearrangement joins TRBV28 to TRBJ2-7; no clear D gene. The CDR3 consists of 11 residues. Trimming cost V 1 base and J 7 bases, with 5 bases left between them. Germline CDR1 is MDHEN and CDR2 is SYDVKM. This chain's CDR3 is CASSLFQEQYF. In DNA form, the CDR3 reads TGTGCCAGCAGTTTATTCCAAGAGCAGTACTTC.